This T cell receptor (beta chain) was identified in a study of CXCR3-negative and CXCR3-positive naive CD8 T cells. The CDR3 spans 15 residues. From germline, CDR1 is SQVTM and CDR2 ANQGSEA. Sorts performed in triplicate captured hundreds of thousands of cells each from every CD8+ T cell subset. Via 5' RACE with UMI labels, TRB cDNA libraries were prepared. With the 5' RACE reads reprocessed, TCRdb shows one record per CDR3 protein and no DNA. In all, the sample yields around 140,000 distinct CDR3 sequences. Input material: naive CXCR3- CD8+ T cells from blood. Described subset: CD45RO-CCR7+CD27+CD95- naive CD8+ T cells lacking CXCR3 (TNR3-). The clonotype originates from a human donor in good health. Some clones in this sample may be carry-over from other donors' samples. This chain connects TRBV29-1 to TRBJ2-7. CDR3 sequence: CSVEDWGLKGYEQYF.